The rows below give T cell receptor beta chains drawn from one sample of a study of blood T cell repertoires in COVID-19. This table comes from immunoSEQ multiplex PCR, and its TCRdb copy is limited to in-frame clones, with some not included. The table shows tens of thousands of clones, with about nine tenths occurring only once. The sample comprised peripheral blood. Source of these receptors: a man between 45 and 60 years old with active COVID-19. Each CDR3 is given with its conserved first and last residue. The order of the fields is clone size, J gene, D gene, V gene, CDR3 protein, CDR3 DNA. The D gene is left open where the match is weak. Size values are once, few and many counts, or a class for expanded clones, and some rows have none.

. | TRBJ2-7 | TRBD2 | TRBV4-2 | CASSHGASGMYEQYF | TGTGCCAGCAGCCACGGAGCTAGCGGGATGTACGAGCAGTACTTC
. | TRBJ1-1 | . | TRBV23-1 | CASSQSGQNTEAFF | TGCGCCAGCAGTCAATCGGGACAGAACACTGAAGCTTTCTTT
. | TRBJ2-1 | TRBD2 | TRBV24-1 | CATSDLAGGGSEQFF | TGTGCCACCAGTGATTTAGCGGGAGGTGGAAGTGAGCAGTTCTTC
. | TRBJ1-1 | TRBD1 | TRBV19 | CASSTDRRNTEAFF | TGTGCCAGTAGTACGGACAGGAGGAACACTGAAGCTTTCTTT
once | TRBJ2-3 | . | TRBV5-4 | CAGEGRKADTQYF | TGTGCCGGAGAGGGTCGTAAAGCAGATACGCAGTATTTT
. | TRBJ1-2 | TRBD1 | TRBV6-1 | CASSERYGGQGYGYTF | TGTGCCAGCAGTGAACGGTACGGGGGACAGGGCTATGGCTACACCTTC
. | TRBJ2-2 | TRBD2 | TRBV5-4 | CASSYYWTSGSSDTGELFF | TGTGCCAGCAGCTACTATTGGACTAGCGGGAGTAGTGACACCGGGGAGCTGTTTTTT
. | TRBJ2-6 | TRBD1 | TRBV9 | CASSVVSRGTSGANVLTF | TGTGCCAGCAGCGTAGTTTCCAGGGGGACCTCTGGGGCCAACGTCCTGACTTTC
. | TRBJ2-7 | TRBD1 | TRBV30 | CAWSRQGARSEQYF | TGTGCCTGGAGTCGACAGGGGGCGAGGTCCGAGCAGTACTTC
once | TRBJ2-7 | . | TRBV6-5 | CASSRSGASYEQYF | TGTGCCAGCAGTAGATCTGGGGCCTCCTACGAGCAGTACTTC
. | TRBJ1-2 | TRBD1 | TRBV2 | CASSEGQGYGYTF | TGTGCCAGCAGTGAAGGACAGGGTTATGGCTACACCTTC
. | TRBJ2-5 | TRBD1 | TRBV24-1 | CATSAGRAGGRETQYF | TGTGCCACCAGTGCCGGAAGGGCAGGGGGCCGGGAGACCCAGTACTTC
. | TRBJ2-1 | . | TRBV7-2 | CASSFSEGNEQFF | TGTGCCAGCAGCTTTTCGGAGGGCAATGAGCAGTTCTTC